One and the same sample provided the 17 T cell receptor beta chains below, sequenced in a study of T-cell memory formation after mild COVID-19. TCRdb re-called the 5' RACE reads with MiXCR, one entry per CDR3 protein. The sample carries some 330,000 distinct CDR3 sequences, roughly 20% recorded once. The sample consisted of PBMCs or a T cell subset sorted from them (not recorded which). Source of these receptors: an adult woman who had mild COVID-19 (a few samples of this study predate the infection). Cell type and time point are not known.

The V gene is TRBV18, the J gene TRBJ2-7, with D perhaps TRBD1 (6 bases). Germline V gene lookup returns CDR1 KGHSH and CDR2 LQKENI. V lost 1 base and J lost 5, with 15 bases in between. The CDR3 loop spans 15 amino acids. The CDR3 sequence: CASSPLQGSSDEQYF. The CDR3 DNA reads TGTGCCAGCTCACCACTTCAGGGGAGTTCGGACGAGCAGTACTTC.

The V and J genes are TRBV12-3 or TRBV12-4 and TRBJ2-3; 12 bases are a match to TRBD2. The length of the CDR3 is 15 residues. V lost 6 bases to trimming and J lost 3 bases; unmatched junction nucleotides: 4. The CDR3 reads CASRLTSGRTDTQYF. The CDR3 coding sequence is TGTGCCAGCAGGCTGACTAGCGGGAGAACAGATACGCAGTATTTT.

This clonotype occurred many times. CDR3 coding DNA: TGTGCCAGCGGGTATTCGAATACGCAGTATTTT. Translating it yields CASGYSNTQYF. This chain links TRBV12-3 or TRBV12-4 with TRBJ2-3; no definite D call. There are 11 residues in the CDR3. Deletions cut 8 bases from V and 7 bases from J, with 10 bases between.

The chain links TRBV20-1 to TRBJ2-7; perhaps TRBD2 as D (6 bases). Trimming removed 4 bases from V and 0 bases from J, with 10 bases in between. The CDR3 loop spans 13 amino acids. Germline assignment: CDR1 DFQATT and CDR2 SNEGSKA (reference sequence). The CDR3 DNA follows: TGCAGTGCTAACAACGGGAGCTCCTACGAGCAGTACTTC. The encoded protein is CSANNGSSYEQYF.

This clonotype was found a few times. This chain joins TRBV7-2 and TRBJ2-7; TRBD1 or TRBD2 may be the D gene (6 bases each). CDR1 and CDR2 (germline): SGHTA, FQGNSA. Trimming pared 11 bases from V and 2 bases from J, leaving 13 bases between. This CDR3 has 12 amino acids. The CDR3 nucleotides are TGTGCCGTAATGGAGGGGGCCTACGAGCAGTACTTC. Translating it yields CAVMEGAYEQYF.

This clonotype was seen a few times. This chain joins TRBV27 and TRBJ1-6, with D possibly TRBD1 on 6 matching bases. The V gene's germline CDR1 is MNHEY and CDR2 SMNVEV (reference sequence). Trimming pared 5 bases from V and 10 bases from J, leaving 15 bases between. The CDR3 is 14 amino acids. CDR3 residues: CASSPLDSPSPLHF. Written as DNA, the CDR3 is TGTGCCAGCAGTCCCCTGGACAGTCCATCACCCCTCCACTTT.

The gene calls are TRBV7-9 and TRBJ2-5; the D gene is possibly TRBD1 (6 bases). The CDR3 covers 14 residues. V shed 5 bases and J shed 1 base, with 11 bases lying between them. Germline assignment: CDR1 SEHNR and CDR2 FQNEAQ (reference sequence). The CDR3 protein is CASSRRTAQETQYF. CDR3 in DNA: TGTGCCAGCAGCCGTCGGACAGCCCAAGAGACCCAGTACTTC.

The chain links TRBV7-9 to TRBJ1-6; the D gene is possibly TRBD1 (5 bases). This CDR3 is built from 12 residues. V lost 3 bases and J 9 bases, leaving 6 bases between the germline ends. Germline CDR1 SEHNR, CDR2 FQNEAQ (reference sequence). The CDR3 spells CASSFDSSPLHF. The CDR3, as DNA: TGTGCCAGCAGCTTTGACAGTTCACCCCTCCACTTT.

This clonotype showed up just a few times. The chain carries TRBV2 and TRBJ1-5; D not certain. Germline V gene lookup returns CDR1 SNHLY and CDR2 FYNNEI. The CDR3 covers 13 residues. The ends were cut back, 4 bases at V and 1 base at J, with 5 bases in the middle. The CDR3 spells CASSGMSNQPQHF. CDR3 coding DNA: TGTGCCAGCAGTGGCATGAGCAATCAGCCCCAGCATTTT.

This rearrangement joins TRBV9 to TRBJ1-2; D possibly corresponds to TRBD1 (6 bases). Germline V CDR1 and CDR2: SGDLS, YYNGEE. Trimming removed 3 bases at V and 3 bases at J, with 15 bases between. The CDR3 runs to 15 residues. The CDR3 DNA reads TGTGCCAGCAGCGCGGGCGGGGGGCGAGACTATGGCTACACCTTC. Its protein product is CASSAGGGRDYGYTF.

The chain is built from TRBV3-1 and TRBJ2-5; 7 bases align to TRBD2. CDR1 and CDR2 from the germline V gene are LGHDT and YNNKEL (reference sequence). Unmatched junction bases numbered 7, after V lost 2 bases and J lost 1 base. CDR3 length equals 16 residues. The CDR3 loop reads CASSQTIAGPQETQYF. The DNA of the CDR3 is TGTGCCAGCAGCCAAACTATAGCGGGCCCCCAAGAGACCCAGTACTTC.

This clonotype was seen a handful of times. J is TRBJ1-1 and V is TRBV29-1; D remains unclear. From germline, CDR1 is SQVTM and CDR2 ANQGSEA. Trimming cost V 5 bases and J 1 base, with 11 bases left between them. The CDR3 length is 13 residues. The DNA for the CDR3 is TGCAGCGTTCGCGCAGGCAAGAACACTGAAGCTTTCTTT. Translating it yields CSVRAGKNTEAFF.

This clonotype was seen a few times. The genes are TRBV18 and TRBJ2-1, with TRBD2 matching 10 bases. CDR3 length: 15 residues. Germline V gene sequence: CDR1 KGHSH, CDR2 LQKENI. Germline trimming cut 6 bases from V and 7 bases from J; bases unmatched to any gene: 9. The chain's CDR3 is CASSPGIAGGNEQFF. CDR3 nucleotide sequence: TGTGCCAGCTCCCCGGGGATAGCGGGAGGTAATGAGCAGTTCTTC.

This clonotype has only a few counts. The chain is built from TRBV4-1 and TRBJ1-1; perhaps TRBD1 as D (6 bases). The CDR3 spans 15 residues. V was trimmed by 1 base and J by 6 bases, leaving 15 bases between them. Germline V gives CDR1 MGHRA, CDR2 YSYEKL. CDR3 amino acids: CASSQVGPRGAEAFF. Written as DNA, the CDR3 is TGCGCCAGCAGCCAAGTGGGCCCGAGGGGGGCTGAAGCTTTCTTT.

The sample holds a few counts of this clonotype. The J gene is TRBJ1-2, the V gene TRBV6-1, with D possibly being TRBD1 (6 bases). The CDR3 runs to 15 residues. Germline loops: CDR1 MNHNS, CDR2 SASEGT. Deletions cut 3 bases from V and 2 bases from J, with 13 bases between. DNA for the CDR3: TGTGCCAGCAGTGATGAAGGGGGGGCCAACTATGGCTACACCTTC. This gives the protein CASSDEGGANYGYTF.

This clonotype was detected a few times. The rearrangement uses TRBV5-1 and TRBJ2-5; D call uncertain. Germline V lookup: CDR1 SGHRS, CDR2 YFSETQ. The CDR3 loop spans 13 amino acids. Trimming left V 4 bases short and J 4 bases short, with 11 bases between. The CDR3 is CASSPPAGETQYF. The CDR3 DNA follows: TGCGCCAGCAGCCCCCCGGCAGGAGAGACCCAGTACTTC.

This clonotype has just a few counts. The chain joins TRBV20-1 to TRBJ1-2; D unclear. CDR3 length: 14 amino acids. V shed 2 bases and J shed 4 bases, with 14 bases lying between them. Germline V gene sequence: CDR1 DFQATT, CDR2 SNEGSKA (reference sequence). CDR3 sequence reads: CSARLSAGSYGYTF. The CDR3, as DNA: TGCAGTGCTAGACTTAGCGCAGGCAGCTATGGCTACACCTTC.